This passage covers 15 T cell receptor beta chains from one sample sequenced in a study of T-cell memory formation after mild COVID-19. In TCRdb, the 5' RACE reads were re-called with MiXCR into one record per CDR3 protein. The table records roughly 100,000 distinct CDR3 sequences, approximately 17% of them present only once. Sequencing was performed on PBMCs or a T cell subset sorted from them (not recorded which). These receptor sequences come from an adult woman who had mild COVID-19 (a few samples of this study predate the infection). Cell type and time point are not known.

The chain combines TRBV9 with TRBJ2-5; 13 bases map to TRBD2. J lost 4 bases, V lost 0 bases, and 6 bases had no gene match. The CDR3 extends over 17 amino acids. Germline CDR1 and CDR2: SGDLS and YYNGEE. The CDR3, as DNA: TGTGCCAGCAGCGTAGGTACTAGCGGGGGGGCTGGAGAGACCCAGTACTTC. Protein sequence: CASSVGTSGGAGETQYF.

This clonotype appeared a few times. One end of the junction varies from germline; a read error may be responsible. The chain carries TRBV3-1 and TRBJ2-1, with D hard to call. The CDR3 has 17 residues. Germline V gene lookup returns CDR1 LGHDT and CDR2 YNNKEL (reference sequence). The CDR3 is CASSQGIRDAAYNEQFF. The DNA for the CDR3 is TGTGCCAGCAGTCAAGGGATTAGGGATGCCGCCTACAATGAGCAGTTCTTC.

This clonotype was detected only a few times. The gene calls are TRBV6-2 or TRBV6-3 and TRBJ2-5, with TRBD2 identical over 10 bases. The CDR3 runs 15 residues. The V segment lost 7 bases and the J segment 5 bases; nucleotides outside the gene matches: 10. Germline V gene sequence: CDR1 MNHEY, CDR2 SVGEGT. This CDR3 reads CASTPLAGYLETQYF. CDR3 bases: TGTGCCAGCACCCCACTAGCGGGATATTTGGAGACCCAGTACTTC.

The chain uses TRBV5-4 and TRBJ2-3; 12 bases match TRBD2. Germline loops: CDR1 SGHNT, CDR2 YYREEE (reference sequence). The CDR3 consists of 16 residues. Trimming took 4 bases from V and 0 from J; bases not matched to a gene: 3. CDR3 residues: CASSTGLAGSTDTQYF. DNA for the CDR3: TGTGCCAGCAGCACGGGACTAGCGGGTAGCACAGATACGCAGTATTTT.

The table lists this clonotype with a few counts. This rearrangement joins TRBV13 to TRBJ1-3, with 7 bases lining up with TRBD1. V was clipped by 4 bases and J by 4 bases; unmatched bases: 10. Germline assignment: CDR1 PRHDT and CDR2 FYEKMQ (reference sequence). This CDR3 comprises 16 residues. Here the CDR3 DNA reads TGTGCCAGCAGCTCAGTACTTACAGGGGTCGGAAACACCATATATTTT. As protein: CASSSVLTGVGNTIYF.

This rearrangement joins TRBV5-1 to TRBJ1-2, with TRBD1 matching over 7 bases. This CDR3 is built from 14 residues. Per the germline V gene, CDR1 is SGHRS and CDR2 is YFSETQ. J lost 4 bases, V lost 4 bases, and 7 bases had no gene match. As DNA, the CDR3 is TGCGCCAGCAGCCAGGGACAGTCCGGCTATGGCTACACCTTC. Encoded protein: CASSQGQSGYGYTF.

This clonotype came up a few times. The rearrangement uses TRBV5-1 and TRBJ2-3; TRBD2 might be the D (5 bases). The V gene's germline CDR1 is SGHRS and CDR2 YFSETQ. Deletions cut 0 bases from V and 2 bases from J, with 16 bases between. This CDR3 comprises 17 residues. In DNA form, the CDR3 reads TGCGCCAGCAGCTTGGTCGGGGAGTTCCGCACCACAGATACGCAGTATTTT. Translation gives CASSLVGEFRTTDTQYF.

This clonotype was detected only a few times. The rearrangement joins TRBV4-1 to TRBJ1-1; TRBD1 is a possible D gene (5 bases). Trimming cost V 0 bases and J 6 bases, with 14 bases left between them. The CDR3 extends over 15 amino acids. Germline CDR1 MGHRA, CDR2 YSYEKL. This CDR3 reads CASSQEVTGVPEAFF. In nucleotides, the CDR3 is TGCGCCAGCAGCCAAGAGGTCACGGGGGTTCCTGAAGCTTTCTTT.

The rearrangement links TRBV2 to TRBJ1-3, with 8 bases that match TRBD1. The CDR3 covers 16 residues. In germline, CDR1 is SNHLY, CDR2 FYNNEI. The J segment lost 0 bases and the V segment lost 3 bases, leaving 4 bases of the junction unmatched. CDR3 in DNA: TGTGCCAGCAGTGAGTGGACAGGGAACTCTGGAAACACCATATATTTT. Its protein is CASSEWTGNSGNTIYF.

The chain has TRBV7-2 and TRBJ1-6; D not resolved. The CDR3 length is 14 residues. V was cut by 5 bases and J by 7 bases, with 12 bases left in between. Germline V CDR1 and CDR2: SGHTA, FQGNSA. The CDR3 region is CASSRGRENSPLHF. The CDR3, as DNA: TGTGCCAGCAGCCGGGGTCGCGAAAATTCACCCCTCCACTTT.

The table lists this clonotype with a few counts. The CDR3 loop is CASSQEETGLHGYTF. Written as DNA, the CDR3 is TGTGCCAGCAGCCAAGAGGAGACAGGGCTCCATGGCTACACCTTC. This rearrangement joins TRBV3-1 to TRBJ1-2, with 7 bases matching TRBD1. The junction had 7 bases not matched to a gene; V was cut back by 0 bases and J by 6 bases. Per germline, CDR1 LGHDT and CDR2 YNNKEL (reference sequence). CDR3 length: 15 amino acids.

The chain uses TRBV13 and TRBJ1-3; D is unclear. CDR1 is PRHDT, CDR2 FYEKMQ, per germline (reference sequence). The V end was cut by 3 bases, the J end by 1 base, with 7 bases between. The CDR3 has 14 residues. The CDR3 DNA reads TGTGCCAGCAGCTTCGGCCTTTCTGGAAACACCATATATTTT. Encoded protein: CASSFGLSGNTIYF. Together with reference TRBV13 and TRBJ1-3, the CDR3 gives the full variable domain: AAGVIQSPRHLIKEKRETATLKCYPIPRHDTVYWYQQGPGQDPQFLISFYEKMQSDKGSIPDRFSAQQFSDYHSELNMSSLELGDSALYFCASSFGLSGNTIYFGEGSWLTVV.

The V call is TRBV19, the J call TRBJ2-1; D gene uncertain. CDR3 length equals 13 residues. Between the trimmed V and J ends, which lost 3 bases and 6 bases, there was a span of 9 bases. The germline V gene has CDR1 LNHDA and CDR2 SQIVND (reference sequence). The CDR3 DNA reads as TGTGCCAGTAGTATTGCCCCGTTCAATGAGCAGTTCTTC. This translates into CASSIAPFNEQFF.

The chain recombines TRBV15 with TRBJ2-7, with D tentatively TRBD2 (7 bases). Trimming stripped 3 bases from V and 6 bases from J, with 15 bases between. CDR1 LNHNV and CDR2 YYDKDF come from the germline V gene (reference sequence). The CDR3 runs to 14 residues. The CDR3 DNA follows: TGTGCCACCAGCAGCTCGGGGGGCCTAGGCGAGCAGTACTTC. This gives the protein CATSSSGGLGEQYF.

This clonotype was observed a few times. The chain joins TRBV5-5 to TRBJ1-2; TRBD1 matches at 7 bases. This CDR3 region has 17 residues. In germline, CDR1 is SGHKS, CDR2 YYEKEE (reference sequence). V shed 4 bases, J shed 2 bases, and the junction held 14 bases outside the gene matches. The CDR3 loop reads CASSGGQLLYGNYGYTF. In nucleotides, the CDR3 is TGTGCCAGCAGCGGGGGACAGCTCTTATATGGGAACTATGGCTACACCTTC.